This record looks at one T cell receptor (beta chain) sequence and its context. One end of the junction fails to match germline, which may point to a read error. This entry belongs to a study of tumor-infiltrating lymphocytes in oesophageal squamous cell carcinoma. TCRdb analysed the PCR reads with MiXCR anew, one entry per CDR3 protein. The sample lists more than 10,000 distinct CDR3 sequences; around 50% were seen once. Germline lookup yields CDR1 SGHVS and CDR2 FNYEAQ. This CDR3 has 15 amino acids. The source of this sequence is a female donor with esophageal squamous cell carcinoma. This chain joins TRBV7-6 and TRBJ2-3; 8 bases are shared with TRBD1. Source material: esophageal tumor tissue. DNA for the CDR3: TGTGCCAGCAGCTACGGACAGGGCCATAATTTACCCCTCCACTTC. Amino acid sequence: CASSYGQGHNLPLHF.